Below, 22 T cell receptor beta chains from the same sample are listed, as sequenced in a study of a mutant IDH1 vaccine in newly diagnosed glioma. Repertoires were generated with immunoSEQ multiplex PCR, while TCRdb's copy carries only in-frame clones and drops some. The data hold roughly 44,000 clones, with about 86% observed a single time. The antigens of these receptors remain unknown. Time point specified: week 35, safety follow-up. With topical imiquimod, each dose of the vaccine consisted of 300 ug of mutant IDH1 20-mer peptide. The source was PBMCs, collected from a glioma patient whose treatment included an IDH1 peptide vaccine. Receptor source: a woman aged 40 to 49 with glioma. Some clones in this sample may be carry-over from other donors' samples.

The chain recombines TRBV6-6 with TRBJ1-2; TRBD1 might be the D (5 bases). The germline gives CDR1 MNHNY, CDR2 SVGAGI (reference sequence). Trimming pared 2 bases from V and 7 bases from J, leaving 20 bases between. The CDR3 runs to 16 residues. The CDR3, as DNA: TGTGCCAGCAGTTACAGCGGAGGGGACCAAATTGGTGGCTACACCTTC. Residues: CASSYSGGDQIGGYTF.

This chain joins TRBV25-1 and TRBJ1-5; D is perhaps TRBD1 (6 bases). The CDR3 has 16 amino acids. V lost 4 bases to trimming and J lost 0 bases, with 13 bases between them. From germline, CDR1 is MGHDK and CDR2 SYGVNS. The CDR3 protein is CASSAGTPYSNQPQHF. The CDR3, as DNA: TGTGCCAGCAGTGCCGGGACACCTTATAGCAATCAGCCCCAGCATTTT.

In its sample, this clone ranks as medium-sized. The gene calls are TRBV7-9 and TRBJ1-1; the match to TRBD1 covers 9 bases. Germline trimming cut 6 bases from V and 0 bases from J; bases unmatched to any gene: 8. Germline lookup yields CDR1 SEHNR and CDR2 FQNEAQ (reference sequence). This CDR3 has 16 amino acids. The DNA for the CDR3 is TGTGCCAGCAGACCCAAAGGACAGGGGATGAACACTGAAGCTTTCTTT. Amino acid sequence: CASRPKGQGMNTEAFF.

The V and J genes are TRBV5-6 and TRBJ1-1; TRBD1 might be the D (5 bases). Trimming removed 2 bases from V and 4 bases from J, with 15 bases in between. Germline V gene data show CDR1 as SGHDT and CDR2 as YYEEEE. The CDR3 covers 15 residues. The CDR3 DNA reads as TGTGCCAGCAGCTTACCCCCGAGAGGGGCCACTGAAGCTTTCTTT. This translates into CASSLPPRGATEAFF. Together with reference TRBV5-6 and TRBJ1-1, the CDR3 gives the full variable domain: DAGVTQSPTHLIKTRGQQVTLRCSPKSGHDTVSWYQQALGQGPQFIFQYYEEEERQRGNFPDRFSGHQFPNYSSELNVNALLLGDSALYLCASSLPPRGATEAFFGQGTRLTVV.

The chain combines TRBV21-1 with TRBJ1-1; the table's TRBD1 call for D was not verified on the DNA. TRBV21-1 is marked as a pseudogene. The length of the CDR3 is 15 residues. CDR3 nucleotide sequence: TGTGCCAGCAGCCAACAGGGGGCACCAGTAGGTGAAGCTTTCTTT. Translation: CASSQQGAPVGEAFF.

The V call is TRBV27, the J call TRBJ2-7, with TRBD2 as a possible D gene (6 bases). Germline CDR1 and CDR2: MNHEY and SMNVEV (reference sequence). V shed 8 bases and J shed 7 bases, with 24 bases lying between them. This CDR3 region has 15 residues. The CDR3 DNA sequence: TGTGCCAGCGGGGGGTACGGTGGCCAAGAAAGGGAGCAGTACTTC. Its protein is CASGGYGGQEREQYF.

The chain joins TRBV2 to TRBJ2-3; 9 nucleotides line up with TRBD2. Germline values: CDR1 SNHLY, CDR2 FYNNEI. V gave up 6 bases and J gave up 4 bases; unmatched junction bases: 11. This CDR3 has 16 amino acids. CDR3 sequence reads: CASRGSLAGLADTQYF. CDR3 sequence (DNA): TGTGCCAGCAGAGGCAGCCTAGCGGGATTGGCAGATACGCAGTATTTT.

This chain links TRBV2 with TRBJ1-4, with TRBD1 as a possible D gene (5 bases). This CDR3 is 14 amino acids long. The V end lost 6 bases, the J end lost 3 bases, and 11 bases lay between the germline ends. The germline CDR1 and CDR2 sequences are SNHLY and FYNNEI. The CDR3 here is CASSGEGSNEKLFF. For the CDR3, the DNA is TGTGCCAGCAGCGGAGAGGGGTCTAATGAAAAACTGTTTTTT.

This chain joins TRBV11-1 and TRBJ2-5; possible D gene TRBD2, 5 bases. V was shortened by 5 bases and J by 7 bases, with 17 bases between the two germline ends. Germline-derived CDR1 and CDR2 are SGHAT and FQDESV (reference sequence). The CDR3 has 14 residues. The CDR3 sequence: CASSVRGPGMTQYF. CDR3 nucleotides: TGTGCCAGCAGCGTACGAGGCCCCGGGATGACCCAGTACTTC. The full variable domain, with the rest looked up from reference TRBV11-1 and TRBJ2-5, is EAEVAQSPRYKITEKSQAVAFWCDPISGHATLYWYRQILGQGPELLVQFQDESVVDDSQLPKDRFSAERLKGVDSTLKIQPAELGDSAMYLCASSVRGPGMTQYFGPGTRLLVL.

The V gene is TRBV2, the J gene TRBJ1-2; 9 nucleotides agree with TRBD1. Germline V gene lookup returns CDR1 SNHLY and CDR2 FYNNEI. The CDR3 is 14 residues long. With V trimmed by 5 bases and J by 9 bases, 10 bases remained unmatched. CDR3 residues: CASSSVPGQGSYTF. CDR3 bases: TGTGCCAGCAGTTCGGTCCCGGGACAGGGAAGCTACACCTTC.

This clone was recorded once. The chain recombines TRBV2 with TRBJ1-1; possible D gene TRBD1, 6 bases. The V end lost 2 bases, the J end lost 4 bases, and 17 bases lay between the germline ends. The CDR3 spans 16 residues. Per the germline V gene, CDR1 is SNHLY and CDR2 is FYNNEI. The CDR3 DNA reads TGTGCCAGCAGTGAAAGGGGGAGGGGGGAAGGCACTGAAGCTTTCTTT. This codes for CASSERGRGEGTEAFF.

The chain is built from TRBV27 and TRBJ2-5; D is undetermined. V was trimmed by 3 bases and J by 1 base, leaving 9 bases between them. This CDR3 is built from 14 residues. In germline, CDR1 is MNHEY, CDR2 SMNVEV (reference sequence). The CDR3 region is CASSFLSSQETQYF. The CDR3 DNA sequence: TGTGCCAGCAGTTTCCTTTCATCCCAAGAGACCCAGTACTTC.

The V and J genes are TRBV29-1 and TRBJ2-6; unclear D gene. The V gene's germline CDR1 is SQVTM and CDR2 ANQGSEA. V shed 4 bases and J shed 2 bases, with 15 bases lying between them. The CDR3 runs 16 residues. The CDR3 sequence: CSVVEGSGPGANVLTF. CDR3 bases: TGCAGCGTTGTCGAAGGGTCGGGCCCTGGGGCCAACGTCCTGACTTTC.

V and J are TRBV4-1 and TRBJ2-7; D unclear. The ends were cut back, 2 bases at V and 3 bases at J, with 8 bases in the middle. Germline loops: CDR1 MGHRA, CDR2 YSYEKL. The CDR3 is 13 amino acids. CDR3 nucleotides: TGCGCCAGCAGCCAATTGGTGAGCTACGAGCAGTACTTC. It codes for CASSQLVSYEQYF.

The chain recombines TRBV9 with TRBJ2-5; D is undetermined. This CDR3 contains 14 residues. The V end lost 0 bases, the J end lost 5 bases, and 11 bases lay between the germline ends. CDR1 is SGDLS and CDR2 is YYNGEE in the germline V gene. Here the CDR3 DNA reads TGTGCCAGCAGCGTAGACGAATGGGTGGAGACCCAGTACTTC. Translation: CASSVDEWVETQYF.

The CDR3 loop is CASSGLSSTDTQYF. The CDR3 DNA is TGTGCCAGCTCCGGACTATCTAGCACAGATACGCAGTATTTT. This rearrangement joins TRBV9 to TRBJ2-3; TRBD2 is a possible D gene (6 bases). V lost 7 bases and J 0 bases, leaving 12 bases between the germline ends. There are 14 residues in the CDR3. Per germline, CDR1 SGDLS and CDR2 YYNGEE.

The rearrangement links TRBV19 to TRBJ2-4; D unresolved. Trimming took off 6 bases at V and 8 bases at J, with 11 bases between the two ends. This CDR3 has 12 residues. From germline, CDR1 is LNHDA and CDR2 SQIVND (reference sequence). CDR3 DNA sequence: TGTGCCAGTAGGATGAATCCGGACATTCAGTACTTC. It specifies CASRMNPDIQYF.

The V gene is TRBV10-3, the J gene TRBJ2-1, with D possibly being TRBD2 (5 bases). V shed 0 bases and J shed 3 bases, with 15 bases lying between them. Germline CDR1 ENHRY, CDR2 SYGVKD. This CDR3 is built from 17 residues. As DNA, the CDR3 is TGTGCCATCAGTGAGTCGATGGGCGCAGCGGACTACAATGAGCAGTTCTTC. Its protein is CAISESMGAADYNEQFF.

The V call is TRBV28, the J call TRBJ2-7, with 9 bases aligning to TRBD2. The germline gives CDR1 MDHEN, CDR2 SYDVKM. The CDR3 sequence is 13 residues long. V shed 11 bases, J shed 4 bases, and the junction held 9 bases outside the gene matches. DNA for the CDR3: TGTGCCTCAGTTGCGGGAGGGAAGTACGAGCAGTACTTC. Its protein is CASVAGGKYEQYF.

The rearrangement uses TRBV4-3 and TRBJ2-1, with D perhaps matching TRBD2 (5 bases). This CDR3 comprises 15 residues. Trimming stripped 4 bases from V and 0 bases from J, with 10 bases between. CDR1 is LGHNA, CDR2 YSLEER, per germline. This CDR3 reads CASSPDWSSYNEQFF. In DNA, the CDR3 is TGCGCCAGCAGCCCGGACTGGTCCTCCTACAATGAGCAGTTCTTC.

The CDR3 here is CASSFLNLKTQYF. The CDR3 DNA is TGTGCCAGCAGCTTTCTAAATCTGAAGACCCAGTACTTC. J is TRBJ2-5 and V is TRBV5-4; D is ambiguous. Germline V gene lookup returns CDR1 SGHNT and CDR2 YYREEE (reference sequence). V lost 2 bases and J lost 6, with 11 bases in between. The CDR3 length is 13 residues.

The chain combines TRBV9 with TRBJ1-1, with D perhaps TRBD1 (6 bases). CDR1 and CDR2 (germline): SGDLS, YYNGEE. The germline V and J ends were trimmed by 3 bases and 1 base, with 10 bases remaining between them. The CDR3 contains 14 residues. As DNA, the CDR3 is TGTGCCAGCAGCGAAGGGGGTTCGAACACTGAAGCTTTCTTT. This codes for CASSEGGSNTEAFF.